Shown below are 7 T cell receptor beta chains from a single sample sequenced in a study of T cells in Graves' hyperthyroidism and ophthalmopathy. Authors of the study amplified TCR beta CDR3 regions from RNA transcripts. HTBI primers drove first-round RT-PCR of the TCR CDR3. TCRdb ran MiXCR on the multiplex PCR reads and lists one entry per CDR3 protein. The sample holds almost 50,000 distinct CDR3 sequences, approximately 58% seen once. The source material was peripheral blood or thyroid tissue (not recorded which). These receptors were obtained from a man between 18 and 29 years old with Graves' hyperthyroidism.

With regard to this clonotype: A much larger clone differs by one base, so this may be a read error. The J gene is TRBJ1-1, the V gene TRBV6-1; D is undetermined. This CDR3 has 15 amino acids. Germline loops: CDR1 MNHNS, CDR2 SASEGT. V lost 5 bases and J lost 1, with 14 bases in between. CDR3 DNA sequence: TGTGCCAGCAGTTATAGAGAAAAGACGAACACTGAAGCTTTCTTT. This gives the protein CASSYREKTNTEAFF.

V gene TRBV3-1 combines with J gene TRBJ1-4; D possibly corresponds to TRBD1 (6 bases). Trimming removed 1 base at V and 10 bases at J, with 13 bases between. There are 14 residues in the CDR3. CDR1 is LGHDT and CDR2 is YNNKEL in the germline V gene (reference sequence). CDR3 sequence: CASSQVADRGKLFF. CDR3 DNA: TGTGCCAGCAGCCAAGTTGCGGACAGAGGAAAACTGTTTTTT. Based on the CDR3 plus reference TRBV3-1 and TRBJ1-4, the full variable domain is DTAVSQTPKYLVTQMGNDKSIKCEQNLGHDTMYWYKQDSKKFLKIMFSYNNKELIINETVPNRFSPKSPDKAHLNLHINSLELGDSAVYFCASSQVADRGKLFFGSGTQLSVL.

The chain couples TRBV24-1 to TRBJ1-1, with D uncertain. There are 14 residues in the CDR3. Looked up from germline, CDR1 is KGHDR and CDR2 is SFDVKD. V lost 8 bases and J lost 4, with 16 bases in between. The CDR3 DNA reads TGTGCCACCACCCAAGGAGGGAACCCCACTGAAGCTTTCTTT. Protein product: CATTQGGNPTEAFF.

This clonotype was seen a single time. This chain uses TRBV25-1 with TRBJ2-1; D might be TRBD2 (6 bases). The CDR3 loop spans 16 amino acids. The ends were cut back, 1 base at V and 6 bases at J, with 16 bases in the middle. Germline CDR1 and CDR2: MGHDK and SYGVNS. The CDR3 loop is CASSEWGTPIANEQFF. DNA for the CDR3: TGTGCCAGCAGTGAATGGGGGACTCCCATCGCCAATGAGCAGTTCTTC.

This clonotype has at least ten counts. This chain uses TRBV10-3 with TRBJ2-7; 8 bases align to TRBD2. The CDR3 is 13 residues long. The germline gives CDR1 ENHRY, CDR2 SYGVKD. Trimming at V came to 10 bases and at J to 0 bases, leaving 5 bases not matched to a gene. CDR3 in amino acids: CANAGGHSYEQYF. CDR3 DNA: TGTGCCAACGCGGGGGGACACTCCTACGAGCAGTACTTC.

Many counts were recorded for this clonotype. The J gene is TRBJ1-2, the V gene TRBV9, with a weak D call TRBD1 (5 bases). V lost 3 bases, J lost 8 bases, and 17 bases lay in between. Per germline, CDR1 SGDLS and CDR2 YYNGEE. The CDR3 is 14 residues long. CDR3 protein: CASSGRDLLGGYTF. Written as DNA, the CDR3 is TGTGCCAGCAGCGGCCGGGACCTCTTAGGGGGCTACACCTTC.

The table lists this clonotype with a few counts. V usage is TRBV6-1 and J usage is TRBJ2-3; maybe TRBD1 (6 bases). CDR3 length: 15 residues. Per germline, CDR1 MNHNS and CDR2 SASEGT. The V gene lost 4 bases and the J gene lost 1 base, with 12 bases spanning the gap. In nucleotides, the CDR3 is TGTGCCAGCAGTGGACAGGCCTGGGGCACAGATACGCAGTATTTT. Protein: CASSGQAWGTDTQYF.